This is a list of T cell receptor beta chains from one sample in a study of CXCR3-negative and CXCR3-positive naive CD8 T cells. TCRdb re-called the 5' RACE reads, yielding one record per CDR3 amino acid sequence without DNA. This table holds over 20,000 distinct CDR3 sequences. The material sequenced was naive CXCR3- CD8+ T cells from blood. Receptors were obtained from a human donor in good health. Some clones in this sample may be carry-over from other donors' samples. The CDR3 runs from the conserved cysteine through the conserved F or W.

>TRBJ2-3|TRBV4-3
CASSQDPRGTDTQYF
>TRBJ1-2|TRBV11-3
CASSLVAGSSYGYTF
>TRBJ1-1|TRBV3-1
CASKDGLNTEAFF
>TRBJ2-2|TRBV29-1
CSVLGAGAGELFF
>TRBJ2-2|TRBV5-1
CASSLGQMNTGELFF
>TRBJ2-1|TRBV20-1
CSVKIGLASEQFF
>TRBJ2-6|TRBV6-5
CASSYSLTRGSGANVLTF
>TRBJ1-6|TRBV20-1
CSALGDPYNSPLHF
>TRBJ2-2|TRBV5-1
CASSPRTGGITNTGELFF
>TRBJ2-7|TRBV4-1
CASSQDFFGVRLGSDEQYF
>TRBJ1-2|TRBV12-3/TRBV12-4
CASSLGVNYGYTF